The T cell receptor beta chain under discussion was sequenced for a study of CD8 T cells in Susac syndrome. CDR3 length: 14 residues. Germline loops: CDR1 SNHLY, CDR2 FYNNEI. V gave up 4 bases and J gave up 1 base, with 10 bases separating them. Reverse transcription used roughly 0.5 to 1 ug RNA and random hexamers. TCRdb re-called the immunoSEQ multiplex PCR reads through MiXCR, storing one row per CDR3 protein. The sample holds roughly 200,000 distinct CDR3 sequences; 95% are singletons and the top ten take around 0.08%. The rearrangement uses TRBV2 and TRBJ2-5; a possible D gene is TRBD2 (5 bases). This receptor was identified in a human donor with multiple sclerosis. The sample taken for sequencing was CD4+ T cells from PBMCs. CDR3 amino acids: CASSVRTSQETQYF. CDR3 nucleotides: TGTGCCAGCAGTGTTCGAACTAGCCAAGAGACCCAGTACTTC.